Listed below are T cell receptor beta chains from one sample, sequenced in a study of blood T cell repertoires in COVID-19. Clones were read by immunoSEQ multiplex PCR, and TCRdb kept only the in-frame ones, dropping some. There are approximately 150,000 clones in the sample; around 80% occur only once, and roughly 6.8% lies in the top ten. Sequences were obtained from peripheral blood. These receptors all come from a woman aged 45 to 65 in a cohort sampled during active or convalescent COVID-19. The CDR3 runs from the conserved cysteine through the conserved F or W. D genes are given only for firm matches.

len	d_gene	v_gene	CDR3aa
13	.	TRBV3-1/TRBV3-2	CASSQDRRRPQHF
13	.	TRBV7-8	CASTLSVAETQYF
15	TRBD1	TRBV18	CASSPGTGPNGEQFF
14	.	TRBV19	CASSITGGSHEQYF
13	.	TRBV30	CAGRRQQNEKLFF
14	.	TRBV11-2	CASSLDRWNTEAFF
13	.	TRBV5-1	CASSLATGPEQYF
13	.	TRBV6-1	CASSDQGGQPQHF
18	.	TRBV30	CAWSAIGQLGTSTGELFF
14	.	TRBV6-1	CASSEDRERYEQYF
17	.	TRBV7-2	CASSLQSGPGSYNEQFF
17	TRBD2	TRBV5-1	CASSLERGLSSYNEQFF
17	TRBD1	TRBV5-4	CASSFDRGPGTYNEQFF
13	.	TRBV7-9	CASSSGYNEKLFF
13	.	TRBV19	CASSNQANTEAFF
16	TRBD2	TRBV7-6	CASSFTGGGGPETQYF
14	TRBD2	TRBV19	CASSMYGGWNEQFF
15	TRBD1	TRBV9	CASSVRGRDNSPLHF
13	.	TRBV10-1	CASSRDSSYEQYF
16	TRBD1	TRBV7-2	CASSLNPGQSGYGYTF
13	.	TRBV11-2	CASSQGTDYGYTF
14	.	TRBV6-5	CASMLQVNTGELFF
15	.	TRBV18	CASSPRLEVTGELFF
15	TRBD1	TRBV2	CASSGQGQGDTEAFF
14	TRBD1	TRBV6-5	CASRETGGRLAQYF
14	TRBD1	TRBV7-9	CASRTQGWNEKLFF
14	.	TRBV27	CASSYRALVTEAFF
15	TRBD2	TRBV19	CASTSAGGFYNEQFF
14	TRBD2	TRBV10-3	CAITAGTSEGVQYF
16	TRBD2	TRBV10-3	CAISDRLAVATGELFF
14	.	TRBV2	CASLEGLLNTEAFF
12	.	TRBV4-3	CASSQEGGEQFF
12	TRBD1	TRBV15	CATRTGATEAFF
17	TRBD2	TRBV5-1	CASSLRPAGEGRDTQYF
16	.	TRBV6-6	CASSYSGFQGSYEQYF
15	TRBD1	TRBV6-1	CASSEADRGNSPLHF
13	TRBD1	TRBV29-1	CSVPGTGGFEAFF
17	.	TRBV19	CASSIETVDGGTDTQYF
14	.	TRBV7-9	CASSLGQEGEKLFF